The T cell receptor beta chain under discussion was sequenced for a study of cytotoxic CD8 clonotypes in ibrutinib-treated CLL. The CDR3 has 16 amino acids. Per the germline V gene, CDR1 is SGDLS and CDR2 is YYNGEE. V lost 2 bases and J 6 bases, leaving 17 bases between the germline ends. As regards this clone: Antigen unknown.

Regarding the study as a whole: Public clonotypes occurred uncommonly; on treatment, they contracted or remained stable.

Sequencing used immunoSEQ multiplex PCR; TCRdb keeps in-frame clones, though not all of them. The table has under 75,000 clones, roughly 71% seen once. The source material was PBMCs, sampled after 12 months of ibrutinib treatment. The rearrangement uses TRBV9 and TRBJ2-2; D remains ambiguous. This clonotype originated in a human donor with chronic lymphocytic leukemia. The CDR3 sequence is CASSVGRTALSGELFF. The CDR3, as DNA: TGTGCCAGCAGCGTCGGTCGCACTGCCCTATCCGGGGAGCTGTTTTTT. Complete variable domain (other parts from reference TRBV9 and TRBJ2-2): DSGVTQTPKHLITATGQRVTLRCSPRSGDLSVYWYQQSLDQGLQFLIQYYNGEERAKGNILERFSAQQFPDLHSELNLSSLELGDSALYFCASSVGRTALSGELFFGEGSRLTVL.